Below, 10 T cell receptor beta chains from the same sample are listed, as sequenced in a study of blood T cell repertoires in COVID-19. The data were produced by immunoSEQ multiplex PCR, yet TCRdb's version contains in-frame clones alone and is incomplete. The sample holds a few hundred thousand clones, more than 70% seen once. The specimen sequenced was peripheral blood. The receptors stem from a man between 18 and 35 years old who had recovered from COVID-19.

The chain has TRBV14 and TRBJ2-5, with 11 nucleotides matching TRBD2. Germline V gene lookup returns CDR1 SGHDN and CDR2 FVKESK. The length of the CDR3 is 17 residues. J lost 2 bases, V lost 4 bases, and 9 bases had no gene match. As DNA, the CDR3 is TGTGCCAGCAGCCCATTAGTGACTAGCGGGGCTCAAGAGACCCAGTACTTC. This encodes CASSPLVTSGAQETQYF.

The chain uses TRBV4-2 and TRBJ2-5; 8 nucleotides line up with TRBD2. Trimming at V came to 4 bases and at J to 5 bases, leaving 6 bases not matched to a gene. The CDR3 contains 14 residues. The V gene's germline CDR1 is LGHNA and CDR2 YNFKEQ. Here the CDR3 DNA reads TGTGCCAGCAGCCCACGGGGGGGGCTTGAGACCCAGTACTTC. Translating it yields CASSPRGGLETQYF.

The chain has TRBV7-9 and TRBJ2-1, with 8 nucleotides matching TRBD2. Trimming cost V 5 bases and J 2 bases; bases outside gene matches: 8. The CDR3 covers 16 residues. Germline CDR1 reads SEHNR; CDR2 reads FQNEAQ (reference sequence). The CDR3 DNA follows: TGTGCCAGCAGCCCTCTAGCGGGCTCCGCCTACAATGAGCAGTTCTTC. This translates into CASSPLAGSAYNEQFF.

CDR3 in DNA: TGTGCCAGTAGTATAGGACGACAGGACACTGAAGCTTTCTTT. This translates into CASSIGRQDTEAFF. This rearrangement joins TRBV19 to TRBJ1-1; TRBD1 might be the D (6 bases). In germline, CDR1 is LNHDA, CDR2 SQIVND (reference sequence). The CDR3 sequence is 14 residues long. Trimming removed 1 base from V and 3 bases from J, with 9 bases in between.

This chain joins TRBV4-1 and TRBJ2-1, with D possibly being TRBD2 (6 bases). Germline-derived CDR1 and CDR2 are MGHRA and YSYEKL. This CDR3 spans 15 amino acids. V lost 5 bases to trimming and J lost 6 bases, with 17 bases between them. CDR3: CASSERAFLGNEQFF. CDR3 in DNA: TGCGCCAGCAGCGAGCGGGCCTTTCTGGGCAATGAGCAGTTCTTC.

The J gene is TRBJ2-5, the V gene TRBV12-3 or TRBV12-4, with D possibly TRBD2 on 5 matching bases. This CDR3 comprises 13 residues. Trimming took 5 bases from V and 4 from J, leaving 11 bases between them. The CDR3 sequence: CASSVSVAETQYF. The DNA for the CDR3 is TGTGCCAGCAGTGTTAGCGTTGCAGAGACCCAGTACTTC.

This clone has more than one count but fewer than ten. J is TRBJ1-3 and V is TRBV10-3; D unresolved. The V and J ends lost 7 bases and 0 bases respectively, with 13 bases between them. There are 15 residues in the CDR3. CDR1 and CDR2 (germline): ENHRY, SYGVKD. The CDR3 spells CAITFDKSSGNTIYF. CDR3 nucleotide sequence: TGTGCCATCACCTTCGACAAGAGCTCTGGAAACACCATATATTTT.

The chain recombines TRBV19 with TRBJ1-2; 8 bases agree with TRBD1. The CDR3 runs 15 residues. CDR1 LNHDA and CDR2 SQIVND come from the germline V gene (reference sequence). The ends lost 5 bases at V and 0 bases at J; junction bases unmatched: 5. CDR3 amino acids: CASSPRTGTNYGYTF. The CDR3 DNA is TGTGCCAGTAGTCCTCGGACAGGGACTAACTATGGCTACACCTTC.

CDR3 region: CASSPGGEQFF. CDR3 nucleotides: TGTGCCAGCAGCCCGGGGGGTGAGCAGTTCTTC. J is TRBJ2-1 and V is TRBV7-3; 7 bases align to TRBD2. V shed 5 bases, J shed 9 bases, and the junction held 1 base outside the gene matches. The CDR3 consists of 11 residues. In germline, CDR1 is SGHTA, CDR2 FQGTGA.

The chain combines TRBV4-3 with TRBJ1-6; 8 nucleotides agree with TRBD1. Germline V gives CDR1 LGHNA, CDR2 YSLEER. The junction had 10 bases not matched to a gene; V was cut back by 3 bases and J by 9 bases. This CDR3 is built from 16 residues. The CDR3 is CASSQAGQGDGSPLHF. Written as DNA, the CDR3 is TGCGCCAGCAGCCAGGCCGGACAGGGCGACGGTTCACCCCTCCACTTT.